A selection of T cell receptor beta chains follows, all from one sample in a study of cytomegalovirus exposure and HLA in healthy donors. Produced via immunoSEQ multiplex PCR; TCRdb's table is partial and in-frame only. The sample yields around 170,000 clones, approximately 71% seen once. Sequenced: PBMCs. The receptors come from a girl aged 10-17 years in good health and CMV-seronegative. CDR3s include the opening cysteine and the closing phenylalanine or tryptophan. Fields, in order: J gene, V gene, clone size, D gene, CDR3 protein, CDR3 DNA. A D gene is named only where the DNA matches it firmly. Rows give clone size only sometimes, using once, few, many, or a class for an expanded clone.

>TRBJ1-2|TRBV25-1|few|NA
CASSRRGKDYGYTF
TGTGCCAGCAGTCGCCGAGGGAAGGACTATGGCTACACCTTC
>TRBJ1-2|TRBV29-1|few|TRBD1
CSVPPHDRESYGYTF
TGCAGCGTCCCACCCCACGACAGGGAGTCCTATGGCTACACCTTC
>TRBJ2-5|TRBV4-1|NA|NA
CASSPGERLGQETQYF
TGCGCCAGCAGCCCAGGGGAGCGGCTGGGCCAAGAGACCCAGTACTTC
>TRBJ2-7|TRBV19|NA|TRBD2
CASTSGTSGVEQYF
TGTGCCAGTACCAGTGGGACTAGCGGGGTCGAGCAGTACTTC
>TRBJ1-2|TRBV7-2|NA|NA
CASSLGEADYGYTF
TGTGCCAGCAGCTTAGGCGAGGCTGATTATGGCTACACCTTC
>TRBJ2-2|TRBV10-3|NA|NA
CAISAGKAENTGELFF
TGTGCCATCTCCGCCGGGAAGGCAGAAAACACCGGGGAGCTGTTTTTT
>TRBJ2-2|TRBV29-1|NA|NA
CSVEGLDRSHTGELFF
TGCAGCGTTGAGGGCCTCGACAGGAGCCACACCGGGGAGCTGTTTTTT
>TRBJ2-3|TRBV4-1|NA|NA
CASSPVGGPGDTQYF
TGCGCCAGCAGCCCCGTCGGGGGGCCGGGAGATACGCAGTATTTT
>TRBJ2-7|TRBV27|NA|TRBD1
CASSTGEPSEQYF
TGTGCCAGCAGTACAGGGGAGCCTTCCGAGCAGTACTTC
>TRBJ1-3|TRBV19|NA|NA
CASSRQTHSGNTIYF
TGTGCCAGTAGTAGGCAGACACACTCTGGAAACACCATATATTTT
>TRBJ2-3|TRBV2|NA|TRBD2
CASSEESSGGTDTQYF
TGTGCCAGCAGTGAAGAGTCTAGCGGGGGCACGGATACGCAGTATTTT
>TRBJ2-7|TRBV5-4|NA|NA
CASSLQVAYEQYF
TGTGCCAGCAGCCTGCAGGTGGCCTACGAGCAGTACTTC
>TRBJ2-7|TRBV10-3|NA|TRBD2
CATRTSGGAYEQYF
TGTGCCACGCGGACTAGCGGGGGGGCCTACGAGCAGTACTTC
>TRBJ2-1|TRBV5-1|NA|NA
CASSLDLALNNEQFF
TGCGCCAGCAGCTTGGATCTAGCCCTGAACAATGAGCAGTTCTTC
>TRBJ2-3|TRBV2|NA|TRBD2
CASRASGTQYF
TGTGCCAGCAGAGCTAGCGGTACGCAGTATTTT
>TRBJ2-2|TRBV7-2|NA|NA
CASSLRQWNTGELFF
TGTGCCAGCAGCTTGAGACAGTGGAACACCGGGGAGCTGTTTTTT
>TRBJ1-1|TRBV25-1|NA|NA
CASSDLGTSNTEAFF
TGTGCCAGCAGTGACTTGGGCACCTCGAACACTGAAGCTTTCTTT
>TRBJ1-5|TRBV5-5|NA|NA
CASSQFGGENQPQHF
TGTGCCAGCAGCCAATTTGGAGGGGAGAATCAGCCCCAGCATTTT
>TRBJ2-7|TRBV6-5|NA|TRBD1
CASSYKAGGYEQYF
TGTGCCAGCAGTTACAAGGCAGGGGGCTACGAGCAGTACTTC
>TRBJ2-5|TRBV13|few|NA
CASSGGTGGETQYF
TGTGCCAGCAGCGGAGGGACGGGGGGCGAGACCCAGTACTTC
>TRBJ1-2|TRBV9|NA|NA
CASSEQGEGYTF
TGTGCCAGCAGCGAACAGGGTGAAGGCTACACCTTC
>TRBJ1-1|TRBV7-2|NA|TRBD1
CASSFRSPPGGNTEAFF
TGTGCCAGCAGCTTTCGGTCCCCACCAGGGGGTAACACTGAAGCTTTCTTT
>TRBJ1-1|TRBV6-5|once|NA
CASGPGEAFF
TGTGCCAGCGGCCCGGGGGAAGCTTTCTTT
>TRBJ2-7|TRBV10-2|few|TRBD1
CASSEGQGRYEQYF
TGCGCCAGCAGTGAGGGACAGGGGCGCTACGAGCAGTACTTC
>TRBJ1-1|TRBV6-5|NA|TRBD1
CASTRGQEVTEAFF
TGTGCCAGCACCCGGGGACAGGAGGTCACTGAAGCTTTCTTT
>TRBJ1-5|TRBV2|few|TRBD1
CASAQGDQPQHF
TGTGCCAGCGCACAGGGGGATCAGCCCCAGCATTTT
>TRBJ1-1|TRBV6-5|few|NA
CASSYSAAAGTEAFF
TGTGCCAGCAGTTACTCAGCCGCGGCGGGCACTGAAGCTTTCTTT